This T cell receptor beta chain was retrieved from a study of blood T cell repertoires in COVID-19. Study-wide background: The United States, Italy and Spain supplied acute and convalescent COVID-19 samples.

Profiled with immunoSEQ multiplex PCR; TCRdb holds only in-frame clones, not every one. There are 270,000 or so clones in the sample; 85% occur only once, and approximately 6.6% lies in the top ten. Germline values: CDR1 KGHDR, CDR2 SFDVKD. V was clipped by 2 bases and J by 4 bases; unmatched bases: 3. There are 14 residues in the CDR3. Sequenced material: PBMCs or T cells enriched from blood (not recorded which). The gene calls are TRBV24-1 and TRBJ1-1; 7 positions match TRBD1. This sequence was found in a woman aged 45-59 years who had been exposed to COVID-19. CDR3 region: CATSDSQGTTEAFF. As DNA, the CDR3 is TGTGCCACCAGTGATTCACAGGGGACCACTGAAGCTTTCTTT.